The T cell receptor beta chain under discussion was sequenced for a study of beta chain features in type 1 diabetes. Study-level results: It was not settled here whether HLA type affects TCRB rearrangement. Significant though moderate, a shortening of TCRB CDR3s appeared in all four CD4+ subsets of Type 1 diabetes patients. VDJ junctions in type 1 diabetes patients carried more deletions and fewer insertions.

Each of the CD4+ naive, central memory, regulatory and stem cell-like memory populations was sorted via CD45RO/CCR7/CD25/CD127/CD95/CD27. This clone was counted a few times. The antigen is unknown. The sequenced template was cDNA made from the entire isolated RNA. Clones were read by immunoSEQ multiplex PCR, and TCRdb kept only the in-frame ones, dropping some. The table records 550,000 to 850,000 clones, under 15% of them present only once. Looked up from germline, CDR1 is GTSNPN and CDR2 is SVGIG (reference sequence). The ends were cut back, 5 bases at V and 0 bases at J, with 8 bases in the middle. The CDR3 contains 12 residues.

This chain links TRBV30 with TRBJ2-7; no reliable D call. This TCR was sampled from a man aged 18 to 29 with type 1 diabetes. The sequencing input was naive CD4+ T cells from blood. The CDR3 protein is CAWALSSYEQYF. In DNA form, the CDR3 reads TGTGCCTGGGCCCTCAGCTCCTACGAGCAGTACTTC.